This T cell receptor beta chain derives from a study of identical twins. V gave up 4 bases and J gave up 2 bases; unmatched junction bases: 7. The CDR3 runs to 14 residues. CDR1 and CDR2 (germline): DFQATT, SNEGSKA (reference sequence). Study-level findings and limits: Weaker excess twin sharing was seen among beta out-of-frame sequences.

TCRdb ran MiXCR on the 5' RACE reads and lists one entry per CDR3 protein. This sample has some 270,000 distinct CDR3 sequences, with 6.5% to 9.5% found just once. In regard to this clonotype: The antigen is unknown.

These sequences were also reported in another study, on yellow fever vaccine responses in identical twins.

The sequence was collected from a woman aged 18 to 35 in good health. The chain employs TRBV20-1 and TRBJ2-7, with 8 bases lining up with TRBD1. Material: CD8+ T cells sorted from blood. The CDR3 coding sequence is TGCAGTGCTATACGACAGGGGAATCCCTACGAGCAGTACTTC. This gives the protein CSAIRQGNPYEQYF.